This TCR beta chain was profiled in a study of cytomegalovirus exposure and HLA in healthy donors. Whole-study results and caveats: As a later analysis revealed, the rate of TCR association differed by HLA locus, with DRB1 most and HLA-C fewest. The authors later linked a missense DCLRE1C variant to TCR beta V- and J-gene trimming. Across donors, most TCRs were seen rarely, yet some public ones were widespread. There was a cluster of highly shared sequence variants that was likely a sequencing artifact.

Per germline, CDR1 SGHNT and CDR2 YYREEE (reference sequence). There are 14 residues in the CDR3. Trimming left V 1 base short and J 1 base short, with 6 bases between. The PCR used 60 Vbeta and 13 Jbeta primers. The method was immunoSEQ multiplex PCR; TCRdb's version includes in-frame clones alone and lacks a portion of them. This table holds around 200,000 clones, approximately 80% found once. Points on this clone: What it binds is unknown.

Sequencing was performed on PBMCs. The gene calls are TRBV5-4 and TRBJ1-3; no clear D. This receptor was identified in a girl aged 2-10 years in good health and CMV-seronegative. Written as DNA, the CDR3 is TGTGCCAGCAGCTTGCGCGGATCTGGAAACACCATATATTTT. Its translation is CASSLRGSGNTIYF.